This T cell receptor beta chain was found in a study of CD8 T cells in Susac syndrome. This CDR3 is 18 amino acids long. V was clipped by 0 bases and J by 6 bases, with 23 bases between them. Germline V gene data show CDR1 as GTSNPN and CDR2 as SVGIG (reference sequence). Reverse transcription used about 0.45 to 1 ug RNA and random hexamers. TCRdb passed the immunoSEQ multiplex PCR reads through MiXCR, listing each CDR3 protein once. Among more than 200,000 distinct CDR3 sequences listed, less than 95% were seen once. This clonotype was sampled from a human donor with Susac syndrome. Sample: CD4+ T cells from PBMCs. The V and J genes are TRBV30 and TRBJ1-4; TRBD1 might be the D (5 bases). The CDR3 DNA follows: TGTGCCTGGAGTGTACGGACCACCTCTTACTTGGGGGATGAAAAACTGTTTTTT. This gives the protein CAWSVRTTSYLGDEKLFF.